This T cell receptor (beta chain) derives from a study of T cell repertoires in cytomegalovirus infection. Turning to the study itself: The study used recently identified HLA-C-restricted and well-studied HLA-B-restricted CMV epitopes. Study-level findings and limits: Dominating the ex vivo response were TCR beta clonotypes that were CMV-specific and HLA-C-restricted.

Trimming removed 4 bases from V and 1 base from J; junction bases left unmatched: 7. This CDR3 spans 17 amino acids. The germline V gene encodes CDR1 MGHRA and CDR2 YSYEKL. TCRdb independently ran MiXCR on the reads; one entry per CDR3 protein. The sample yields 800,000 to 950,000 distinct CDR3 sequences, roughly 33% seen once. Worth noting for this clonotype: Its cognate antigen is unknown.

This receptor was identified in a human donor in good health (CMV status not recorded). Some clones in this sample may be carry-over from other donors' samples. This chain connects TRBV4-1 to TRBJ2-2, with 9 bases that match TRBD1. The sample here was cultured CD8+ T cells from PBMCs, taken from culture after CMV antigen stimulation. The CDR3 loop is CASSRMGQGENTGELFF. CDR3 DNA sequence: TGCGCCAGCAGCCGAATGGGACAGGGCGAGAACACCGGGGAGCTGTTTTTT.